This T cell receptor (beta chain) was recovered during a study of multiple sclerosis patients with progressive multifocal leukoencephalopathy. Per the germline V gene, CDR1 is SGHRS and CDR2 is YFSETQ. CDR3 length equals 13 residues. Losses at the gene ends were 4 bases for V and 0 bases for J; bases not matched to a gene: 1. As concerns this clone: What it recognizes is unknown.

Generated by immunoSEQ multiplex PCR, the TCRdb table keeps only in-frame clones and is missing some. Seen here are more than 30,000 clones, about 87% observed once, and the top ten hold about 5.7%. The study's findings and limits: Most PML patients had lower entropy, suggesting less diverse TRB repertoires.

Stated time point: time of PML onset. PML in natalizumab-treated patients developed after between about 16 and 56 months of natalizumab therapy. At PML onset, T3 blood samples were taken. This TCR came from a woman between 35 and 50 years old with progressive multifocal leukoencephalopathy. The chain couples TRBV5-1 to TRBJ2-7; 7 nucleotides agree with TRBD1. The source material was PBMCs, sampled from a patient treated with natalizumab. The CDR3 nucleotides read TGCGCCAGCAGCCGGACAGGCTCCTACGAGCAGTACTTC. It codes for CASSRTGSYEQYF.